The 10 T cell receptor beta chains listed next were all sequenced from one sample in a study of OX40 agonist ivuxolimab in advanced cancers. Sequencing used immunoSEQ multiplex PCR; TCRdb keeps in-frame clones, though not all of them. Among about 110,000 clones listed, approximately 90% were seen once. The source material was CD4+ or CD8+ T cells sorted from blood, sampled in a trial of the OX40 agonist ivuxolimab. Every receptor here comes from an adult with an advanced solid tumor such as melanoma, head and neck, liver or kidney cancer.

This sequence joins TRBV7-9 and TRBJ1-1, with 7 bases matching TRBD1. CDR1 and CDR2 from the germline V gene are SEHNR and FQNEAQ (reference sequence). V trimming: 6 bases; J trimming: 4 bases; junction bases outside the gene matches: 8. The CDR3 totals 14 residues. The CDR3 DNA is TGTGCCAGCAGTCTAGCGGGACAGACCACTGAAGCTTTCTTT. Protein sequence: CASSLAGQTTEAFF.

This clone was seen just once. The rearrangement uses TRBV5-8 and TRBJ1-5; D perhaps matches TRBD1 (5 bases). With 5 bases removed from V and 2 bases from J, the gap between germline ends came to 26 bases. Per the germline V gene, CDR1 is SGHTS and CDR2 is YDEGEE. This CDR3 is 19 amino acids long. The CDR3 sequence: CASSFPPGRDTKGNQPQHF. In DNA, the CDR3 is TGTGCCAGCAGTTTTCCCCCGGGACGGGATACTAAGGGCAATCAGCCCCAGCATTTT. Full variable domain (remainder filled in from reference TRBV5-8 and TRBJ1-5): EAGVTQSPTHLIKTRGQQATLRCSPISGHTSVYWYQQALGLGLQFLLWYDEGEERNRGNFPPRFSGRQFPNYSSELNVNALELEDSALYLCASSFPPGRDTKGNQPQHFGDGTRLSIL.

This chain uses TRBV19 with TRBJ1-4; D not resolved. Trimming removed 6 bases from V and 8 bases from J, with 10 bases in between. The length of the CDR3 is 12 residues. In germline, CDR1 is LNHDA, CDR2 SQIVND (reference sequence). The CDR3 sequence: CASRIYREKLFF. The DNA for the CDR3 is TGTGCCAGTAGAATATACAGAGAAAAACTGTTTTTT.

This clone appeared once. The V gene is TRBV29-1, the J gene TRBJ2-5, with TRBD2 matching over 8 bases. The CDR3 totals 13 residues. Germline CDR1 is SQVTM and CDR2 is ANQGSEA. V gave up 6 bases and J gave up 5 bases; unmatched junction bases: 8. Here the CDR3 DNA reads TGCAGCGTCACCCTCGCGGGGGGCGAGACCCAGTACTTC. It specifies CSVTLAGGETQYF.

The chain employs TRBV30 and TRBJ2-5; D call uncertain. The germline gives CDR1 GTSNPN, CDR2 SVGIG (reference sequence). Trimming removed 2 bases at V and 1 base at J, with 5 bases between. The CDR3 runs 12 residues. CDR3: CAWSPGQETQYF. In DNA, the CDR3 is TGTGCCTGGAGTCCGGGCCAAGAGACCCAGTACTTC. Full variable domain (remainder filled in from reference TRBV30 and TRBJ2-5): SQTIHQWPATLVQPVGSPLSLECTVEGTSNPNLYWYRQAAGRGLQLLFYSVGIGQISSEVPQNLSASRPQDRQFILSSKKLLLSDSGFYLCAWSPGQETQYFGPGTRLLVL.

The chain carries TRBV9 and TRBJ2-7, with D maybe TRBD2 (6 bases). The CDR3 sequence is 14 residues long. V was trimmed by 4 bases and J by 2 bases, leaving 13 bases between them. The germline CDR1 and CDR2 sequences are SGDLS and YYNGEE. The DNA for the CDR3 is TGTGCCAGCAGCTGGGACTGGGCTACCTACGAGCAGTACTTC. Protein product: CASSWDWATYEQYF. Looking up the rest from reference TRBV9 and TRBJ2-7 gives the full variable domain: DSGVTQTPKHLITATGQRVTLRCSPRSGDLSVYWYQQSLDQGLQFLIQYYNGEERAKGNILERFSAQQFPDLHSELNLSSLELGDSALYFCASSWDWATYEQYFGPGTRLTVT.

The chain joins TRBV10-3 to TRBJ2-6, with a possible D match to TRBD2 (5 bases). CDR1 and CDR2 from the germline V gene are ENHRY and SYGVKD. CDR3 size: 18 residues. Trimming removed 3 bases at V and 1 base at J, with 16 bases between. CDR3 amino acids: CAISEYRVGKSGANVLTF. The CDR3 coding sequence is TGTGCCATCAGTGAATATAGGGTCGGGAAATCTGGGGCCAACGTCCTGACTTTC.

J is TRBJ1-4 and V is TRBV30, with unresolved D. Germline CDR1 reads GTSNPN; CDR2 reads SVGIG (reference sequence). The CDR3 covers 12 residues. V was trimmed by 2 bases and J by 7 bases, leaving 8 bases between them. This chain's CDR3 is CAWSLAGEKLFF. The CDR3 region has the DNA TGTGCCTGGAGTTTGGCGGGTGAAAAACTGTTTTTT. Filled out from reference TRBV30 and TRBJ1-4, the complete variable domain reads SQTIHQWPATLVQPVGSPLSLECTVEGTSNPNLYWYRQAAGRGLQLLFYSVGIGQISSEVPQNLSASRPQDRQFILSSKKLLLSDSGFYLCAWSLAGEKLFFGSGTQLSVL.

This clone was detected once. This sequence joins TRBV28 and TRBJ2-6; D possibly corresponds to TRBD2 (5 bases). Trimming removed 6 bases at V and 1 base at J, with 7 bases between. Looked up from germline, CDR1 is MDHEN and CDR2 is SYDVKM. CDR3 length: 14 residues. CDR3 DNA sequence: TGTGCCAGCAGCCGGAGGTCTGGGGCCAACGTCCTGACTTTC. Encoded protein: CASSRRSGANVLTF.

The gene calls are TRBV4-2 and TRBJ2-3; D tentatively fits TRBD1 or TRBD2 (5 bases each). CDR3 size: 12 residues. Germline CDR1 is LGHNA and CDR2 is YNFKEQ. The ends were cut back, 4 bases at V and 6 bases at J, with 8 bases in the middle. The CDR3 loop reads CASSPREDTQYF. For the CDR3, the DNA is TGTGCCAGCAGCCCCAGGGAGGATACGCAGTATTTT.